This passage covers 17 T cell receptor beta chains from one sample sequenced in a study of cytomegalovirus exposure and HLA in healthy donors. 60 Vbeta and 13 Jbeta primers were used in PCR. The protocol was immunoSEQ multiplex PCR, while the TCRdb copy is restricted to in-frame clones and leaves out a portion. Among some 110,000 clones listed, roughly 80% were seen once. Sequencing was performed on PBMCs. All receptors derive from a middle-aged man in good health and CMV-seronegative.

This chain links TRBV7-2 with TRBJ1-2; D perhaps matches TRBD1 (5 bases). Germline V gene lookup returns CDR1 SGHTA and CDR2 FQGNSA. Trimming took off 2 bases at V and 3 bases at J, with 10 bases between the two ends. CDR3 length: 14 amino acids. CDR3 DNA: TGTGCCAGCAGCTTACAGGAGGGACACTATGGCTACACCTTC. Translating gives CASSLQEGHYGYTF. Based on the CDR3 plus reference TRBV7-2 and TRBJ1-2, the full variable domain is GAGVSQSPSNKVTEKGKDVELRCDPISGHTALYWYRQSLGQGLEFLIYFQGNSAPDKSGLPSDRFSAERTGGSVSTLTIQRTQQEDSAVYLCASSLQEGHYGYTFGSGTRLTVV.

This clone was seen a single time. V gene TRBV19 combines with J gene TRBJ1-2; no reliable D call. CDR3 size: 15 residues. Trimming left V 6 bases short and J 0 bases short, with 14 bases between. CDR1 LNHDA and CDR2 SQIVND come from the germline V gene (reference sequence). In nucleotides, the CDR3 is TGTGCCAGTAGCCCCTCTTTCAGGACTAACTATGGCTACACCTTC. Its protein product is CASSPSFRTNYGYTF.

The chain's CDR3 is CASSLLLNTGELFF. In nucleotides, the CDR3 is TGTGCCAGCAGCCTTCTCCTGAACACCGGGGAGCTGTTTTTT. The V gene is TRBV14, the J gene TRBJ2-2; unclear D gene. This CDR3 is 14 amino acids long. With 4 bases removed from V and 1 base from J, the gap between germline ends came to 7 bases. From germline, CDR1 is SGHDN and CDR2 FVKESK.

The V and J genes are TRBV5-1 and TRBJ2-5; 8 bases are shared with TRBD1. The CDR3 runs 16 residues. Looked up from germline, CDR1 is SGHRS and CDR2 is YFSETQ. The trim removed 0 bases at V and 4 bases at J, leaving 8 bases unmatched. DNA of the CDR3: TGCGCCAGCAGCTTGGGGTCGACAGGGGACGGAGAGACCCAGTACTTC. It encodes CASSLGSTGDGETQYF.

V gene TRBV5-1 combines with J gene TRBJ1-6, with TRBD1 identical over 7 bases. After removal of 0 bases from V and 7 bases from J, the junction contained 7 bases not matched to a gene. The CDR3 is 16 residues long. The germline V gene has CDR1 SGHRS and CDR2 YFSETQ. Here the CDR3 reads CASSLVGGQTNSPLHF. CDR3 DNA sequence: TGCGCCAGCAGCTTGGTAGGGGGACAGACAAATTCACCCCTCCACTTT.

V is TRBV12-5 and J is TRBJ2-7, with D possibly being TRBD1 (7 bases). V dropped 7 bases and J dropped 7 bases, with 20 bases sitting between them. The CDR3 runs to 14 residues. Germline V gene data show CDR1 as LGHNT and CDR2 as FRNRAP. The CDR3 reads CASDPRGVRWEQYF. The CDR3 nucleotides read TGTGCTAGTGATCCCAGGGGGGTAAGGTGGGAGCAGTACTTC.

The CDR3 protein is CASSVGTSGDEQFF. DNA for the CDR3: TGTGCCAGCAGTGTCGGGACTAGCGGCGATGAGCAGTTCTTC. The chain is built from TRBV2 and TRBJ2-1, with 11 positions matching TRBD2. CDR3 size: 14 residues. Germline CDR1 reads SNHLY; CDR2 reads FYNNEI. With V trimmed by 4 bases and J by 8 bases, 4 bases remained unmatched.

The chain employs TRBV7-2 and TRBJ2-5; 8 bases agree with TRBD2. The CDR3 is made up of 14 amino acids. After removal of 3 bases from V and 2 bases from J, the junction contained 2 bases not matched to a gene. The germline V gene encodes CDR1 SGHTA and CDR2 FQGNSA. The CDR3 DNA reads TGTGCCAGCAGCTTTGCGGGGGGTCAAGAGACCCAGTACTTC. Translating it yields CASSFAGGQETQYF.

This clone was seen just once. The chain couples TRBV7-6 to TRBJ1-1, with a weak D call TRBD1 (5 bases). V was pared by 5 bases and J by 4 bases, with 14 bases between. The CDR3 spans 14 residues. Per germline, CDR1 SGHVS and CDR2 FNYEAQ. The CDR3 spells CASSGGETSTEAFF. In DNA, the CDR3 is TGTGCCAGCAGCGGGGGGGAAACAAGCACTGAAGCTTTCTTT.

The J gene is TRBJ1-2, the V gene TRBV7-9; 7 bases match TRBD1. From germline, CDR1 is SEHNR and CDR2 FQNEAQ (reference sequence). Trimming took 5 bases from V and 2 from J; bases not matched to a gene: 5. The CDR3 totals 14 residues. In nucleotides, the CDR3 is TGTGCCAGCAGCCCGCCGGGACAGAACTATGGCTACACCTTC. It translates to CASSPPGQNYGYTF.

This clone has more than one count but fewer than ten. V usage is TRBV7-9 and J usage is TRBJ1-2; TRBD1 matches at 8 bases. Germline CDR1 SEHNR, CDR2 FQNEAQ (reference sequence). With V trimmed by 5 bases and J by 0 bases, 5 bases remained unmatched. This CDR3 comprises 15 residues. The CDR3 nucleotides read TGTGCCAGCAGCCCCAGGACAGGGTCTAACTATGGCTACACCTTC. This sequence encodes CASSPRTGSNYGYTF.

Regarding this clone: Its ends do not fully match the called genes, so a read error is possible. This rearrangement joins TRBV28 to TRBJ1-3, with D possibly matching TRBD1 (6 bases). The germline V gene encodes CDR1 MDHEN and CDR2 SYDVKM. The CDR3 spans 14 residues. CDR3 sequence: CASSFRTAGNAIYF. Written as DNA, the CDR3 is TGTGCCAGCAGTTTTCGGACAGCCGGAAACGCCATATATTTT.

The chain is built from TRBV5-4 and TRBJ2-5, with 8 positions matching TRBD2. V was pared by 4 bases and J by 4 bases, with 3 bases of the junction left unmatched. The CDR3 runs 13 residues. Germline V CDR1 and CDR2: SGHNT, YYREEE (reference sequence). The CDR3 loop is CASSLGLGETQYF. DNA of the CDR3: TGTGCCAGCAGCCTGGGACTAGGAGAGACCCAGTACTTC.

The V and J genes are TRBV28 and TRBJ1-1; D call uncertain. Germline-derived CDR1 and CDR2 are MDHEN and SYDVKM. Deletions cut 5 bases from V and 0 bases from J, with 16 bases between. This CDR3 comprises 16 residues. This CDR3 is CASSPWGGRMNTEAFF. CDR3 DNA: TGTGCCAGCAGTCCCTGGGGAGGGCGCATGAACACTGAAGCTTTCTTT.

This chain connects TRBV5-4 to TRBJ2-2, with TRBD2 matching over 9 bases. Germline V lookup: CDR1 SGHNT, CDR2 YYREEE (reference sequence). Trimming cost V 0 bases and J 3 bases; bases outside gene matches: 3. This CDR3 is 16 amino acids long. CDR3: CASSLASGVYTGELFF. CDR3 nucleotide sequence: TGTGCCAGCAGCTTGGCTAGCGGGGTCTACACCGGGGAGCTGTTTTTT.

This chain uses TRBV7-2 with TRBJ2-3, with 11 nucleotides matching TRBD2. The length of the CDR3 is 16 residues. Germline CDR1 is SGHTA and CDR2 is FQGNSA. The V segment lost 2 bases and the J segment 8 bases; nucleotides outside the gene matches: 9. The CDR3 here is CASSLSSGGSRGTQYF. In DNA form, the CDR3 reads TGTGCCAGCAGCTTATCTAGCGGGGGGTCCCGCGGTACGCAGTATTTT.

The chain links TRBV28 to TRBJ2-7; tentative D call: TRBD1 (6 bases). The CDR3 is 13 amino acids. Trimming pared 10 bases from V and 2 bases from J, leaving 15 bases between. CDR1 MDHEN and CDR2 SYDVKM come from the germline V gene. This CDR3 reads CATQGSAPYEQYV. CDR3 nucleotides: TGTGCCACCCAGGGGAGTGCTCCCTACGAGCAGTACGTC.